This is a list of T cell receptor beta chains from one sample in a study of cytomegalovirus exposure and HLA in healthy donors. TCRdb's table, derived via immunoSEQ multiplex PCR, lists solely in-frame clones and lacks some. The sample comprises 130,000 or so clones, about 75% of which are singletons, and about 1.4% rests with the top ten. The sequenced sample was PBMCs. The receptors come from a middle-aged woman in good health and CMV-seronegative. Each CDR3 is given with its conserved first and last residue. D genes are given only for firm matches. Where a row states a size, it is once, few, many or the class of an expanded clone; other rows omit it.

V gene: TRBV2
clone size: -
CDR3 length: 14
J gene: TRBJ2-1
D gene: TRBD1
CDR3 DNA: TGTGCCAGCATGCCCGGGACAGGGTACGATGAGCAGTTCTTC
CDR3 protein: CASMPGTGYDEQFF

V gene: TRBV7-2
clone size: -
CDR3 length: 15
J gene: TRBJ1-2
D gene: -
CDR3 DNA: TGTGCCAGCAGCCTGGGCATTCCGGTTAACTATGGCTACACCTTC
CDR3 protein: CASSLGIPVNYGYTF

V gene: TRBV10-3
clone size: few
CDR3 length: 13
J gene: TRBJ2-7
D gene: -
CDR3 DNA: TGTGCCATCAGTAACTTACCAGGGTACGAGCAGTACTTC
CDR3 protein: CAISNLPGYEQYF

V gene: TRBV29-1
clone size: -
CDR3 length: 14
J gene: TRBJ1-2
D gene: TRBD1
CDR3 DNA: TGCAGCGTTGAACAGGGACAGAGCGGCTATGGCTACACCTTC
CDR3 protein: CSVEQGQSGYGYTF

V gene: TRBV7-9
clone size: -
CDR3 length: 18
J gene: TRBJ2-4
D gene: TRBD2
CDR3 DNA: TGTGCCAGCAGCCCCCCTGGCGGGGGTGTTTCGGCCAAAAACATTCAGTACTTC
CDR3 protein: CASSPPGGGVSAKNIQYF

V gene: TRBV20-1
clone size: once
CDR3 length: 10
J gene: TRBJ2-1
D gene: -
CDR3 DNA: TGCAGTGCAATGGACACCGAGCAGTTCTTC
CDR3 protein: CSAMDTEQFF

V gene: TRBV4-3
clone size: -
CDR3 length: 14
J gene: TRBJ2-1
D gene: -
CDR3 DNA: TGCGCCAGCAGCCAAGATCCCCAGTACAATGAGCAGTTCTTC
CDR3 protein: CASSQDPQYNEQFF

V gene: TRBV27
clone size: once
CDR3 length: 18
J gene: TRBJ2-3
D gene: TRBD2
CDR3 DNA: TGTGCCAGCAGTTCCCGACTAGCGGGGAATCACGGCACAGATACGCAGTATTTT
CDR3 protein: CASSSRLAGNHGTDTQYF

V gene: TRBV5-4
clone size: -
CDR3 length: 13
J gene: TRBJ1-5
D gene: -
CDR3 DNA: TGTGCCAGCAGCCCGGGGGGGAATCAGCCCCAGCATTTT
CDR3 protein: CASSPGGNQPQHF

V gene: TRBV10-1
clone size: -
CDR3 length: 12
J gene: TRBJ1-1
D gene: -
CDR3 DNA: TGCGCCAGCAGTGAGTCGACGGGGAAAGCTTTCTTT
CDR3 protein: CASSESTGKAFF

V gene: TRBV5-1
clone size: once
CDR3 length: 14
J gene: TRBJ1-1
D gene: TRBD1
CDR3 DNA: TGCGCCAGCAGCACCCCGACAGGGCGCACTGAAGCTTTCTTT
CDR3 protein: CASSTPTGRTEAFF

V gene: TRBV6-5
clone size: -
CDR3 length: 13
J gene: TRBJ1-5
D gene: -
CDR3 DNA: TGTGCCAGCAGCCTGGACACCGTCGGGCCCCAGCATTTT
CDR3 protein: CASSLDTVGPQHF

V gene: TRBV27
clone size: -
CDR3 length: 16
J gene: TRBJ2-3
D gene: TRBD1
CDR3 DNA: TGTGCCAGCAGTCTACGACAGGGGTCGCCCACAGATACGCAGTATTTT
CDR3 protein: CASSLRQGSPTDTQYF

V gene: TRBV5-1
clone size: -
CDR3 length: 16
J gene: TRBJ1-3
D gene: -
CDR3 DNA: TGCGCCAGCAGCTTGTCGGGGGTTAGCTCTGGAAACACCATATATTTT
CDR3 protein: CASSLSGVSSGNTIYF

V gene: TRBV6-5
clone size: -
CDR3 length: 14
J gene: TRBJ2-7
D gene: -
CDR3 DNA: TGTGCCAGCAGACCTACAGGGTGGTTGGACGAGCAGTACTTC
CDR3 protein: CASRPTGWLDEQYF

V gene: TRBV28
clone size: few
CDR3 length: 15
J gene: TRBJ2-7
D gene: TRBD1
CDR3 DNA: TGTGCCAGCAGTTCCTCCGGACAGGGGGGGGATGAGCAGTACTTC
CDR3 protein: CASSSSGQGGDEQYF

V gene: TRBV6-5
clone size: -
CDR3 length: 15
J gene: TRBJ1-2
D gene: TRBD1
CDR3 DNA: TGTGCCAGCAGCAAGACGGTGGGACAGCCCTATCACTACACCTTC
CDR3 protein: CASSKTVGQPYHYTF

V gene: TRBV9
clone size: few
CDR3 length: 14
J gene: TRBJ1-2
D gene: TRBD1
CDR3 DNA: TGTGCCAGCAGCGCTGGACAGGACATCTATGGCTACACCTTC
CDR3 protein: CASSAGQDIYGYTF

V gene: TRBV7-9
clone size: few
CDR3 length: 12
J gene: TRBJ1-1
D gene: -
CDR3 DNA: TGTGCCAGCAGCTTAGGGCATGTCGAAGCTTTCTTT
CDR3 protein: CASSLGHVEAFF

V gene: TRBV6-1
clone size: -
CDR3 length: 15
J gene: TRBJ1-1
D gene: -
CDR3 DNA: TGTGCCAGCAGTGAAGTAGAAGGAGTCAACACTGAAGCTTTCTTT
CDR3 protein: CASSEVEGVNTEAFF

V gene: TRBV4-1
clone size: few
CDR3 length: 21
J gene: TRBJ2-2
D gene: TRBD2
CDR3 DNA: TGCGCCAGCAGCCAAGATCCCGGACTAGCGGGGGGGGTTCCGAACACCGGGGAGCTGTTTTTT
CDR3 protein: CASSQDPGLAGGVPNTGELFF

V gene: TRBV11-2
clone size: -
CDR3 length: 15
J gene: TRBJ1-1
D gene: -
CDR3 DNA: TGTGCCAGCAGCTCGATCAGGGGCCGGGACACTGAAGCTTTCTTT
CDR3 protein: CASSSIRGRDTEAFF

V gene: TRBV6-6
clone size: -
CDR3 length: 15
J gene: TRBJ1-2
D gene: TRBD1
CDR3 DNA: TGTGCCAGCAGTCCCCAGGACAGGGGGCATTATGGCTACACCTTC
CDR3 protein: CASSPQDRGHYGYTF

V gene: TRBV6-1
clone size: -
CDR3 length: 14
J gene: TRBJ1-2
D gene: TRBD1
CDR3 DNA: TGTGCCACCTTGGAAGCCCAGGGGGCAGGAGGCTACACCTTC
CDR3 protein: CATLEAQGAGGYTF

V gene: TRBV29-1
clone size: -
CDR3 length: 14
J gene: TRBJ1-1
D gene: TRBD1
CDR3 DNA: TGCAGCTTAATACTACCGGGACAGGGTAGTGGAGCTTTCTTT
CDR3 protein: CSLILPGQGSGAFF

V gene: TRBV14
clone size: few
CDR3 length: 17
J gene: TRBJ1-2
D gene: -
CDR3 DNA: TGTGCCAGCAGCCAAGAACACCCCGGGAAAGTTAGCTTCGGCTACACCTTC
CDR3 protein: CASSQEHPGKVSFGYTF

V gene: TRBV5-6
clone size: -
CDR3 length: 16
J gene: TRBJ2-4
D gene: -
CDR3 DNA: TGTGCCAGCAGAGCGGAGGGGCTGGGGGCCAAAAACATTCAGTACTTC
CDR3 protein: CASRAEGLGAKNIQYF

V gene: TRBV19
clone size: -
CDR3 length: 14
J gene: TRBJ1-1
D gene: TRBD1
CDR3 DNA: TGTGCCAGTAGTAGGGGACAGGGGATTCGTGAAGCTTTCTTT
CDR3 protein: CASSRGQGIREAFF

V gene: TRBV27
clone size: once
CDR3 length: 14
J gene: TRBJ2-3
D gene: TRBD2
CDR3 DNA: TGTGCCACTTCACTAGCGGGGGGGACAGATACGCAGTATTTT
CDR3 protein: CATSLAGGTDTQYF

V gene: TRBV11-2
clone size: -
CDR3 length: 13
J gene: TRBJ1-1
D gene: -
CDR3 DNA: TGTGCCAGCAGCTTACAGGTGAACACTGAAGCTTTCTTT
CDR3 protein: CASSLQVNTEAFF

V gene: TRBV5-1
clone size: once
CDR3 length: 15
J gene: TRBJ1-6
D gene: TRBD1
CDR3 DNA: TGCGCCAGCAGCTTGGGGACAGGGGTAAATTCACCCCTCCACTTT
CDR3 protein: CASSLGTGVNSPLHF

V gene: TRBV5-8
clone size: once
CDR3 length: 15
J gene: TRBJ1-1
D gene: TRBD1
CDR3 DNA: TGTGCCAGCAGCCCCGAGGGGGCCCCGTACACTGAAGCTTTCTTT
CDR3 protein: CASSPEGAPYTEAFF

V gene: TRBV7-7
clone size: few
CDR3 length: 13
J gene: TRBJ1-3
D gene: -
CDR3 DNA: TGTGCTAGCAGCCCCGGGAGAGCGGACACCATATATTTT
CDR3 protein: CASSPGRADTIYF

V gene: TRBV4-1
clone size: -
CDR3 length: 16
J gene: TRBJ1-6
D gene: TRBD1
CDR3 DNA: TGCGCCAGCAGCCAAGATCTTGGACAGGGATGGTCACCCCTCCACTTT
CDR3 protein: CASSQDLGQGWSPLHF

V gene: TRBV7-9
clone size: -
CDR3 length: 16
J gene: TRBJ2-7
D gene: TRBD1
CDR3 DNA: TGTGCCAGCAGCTTAGGCCCCCGGGACAGTGTCTACGAGCAGTACTTC
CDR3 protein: CASSLGPRDSVYEQYF

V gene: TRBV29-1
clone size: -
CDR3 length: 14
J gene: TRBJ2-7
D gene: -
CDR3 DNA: TGCAGCGTTGAAGCAGGGGTTACGAACTACGAGCAGTACTTC
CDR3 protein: CSVEAGVTNYEQYF

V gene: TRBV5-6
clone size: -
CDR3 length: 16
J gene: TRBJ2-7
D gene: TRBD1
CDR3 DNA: TGTGCCAGCAGCTTCTCCGGGACAGGGGGCAGAAACGAGCAGTACTTC
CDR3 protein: CASSFSGTGGRNEQYF

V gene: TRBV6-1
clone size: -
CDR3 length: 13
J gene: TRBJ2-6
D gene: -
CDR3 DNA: TGTGCCAGCAGACCCTATGGGGCCAACGTCCTGACTTTC
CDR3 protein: CASRPYGANVLTF

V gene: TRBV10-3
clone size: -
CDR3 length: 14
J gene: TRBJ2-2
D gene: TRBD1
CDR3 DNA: TGTGCCATCAGAACAGGGGAATCTTTCCGGGAGCTGTTTTTT
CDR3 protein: CAIRTGESFRELFF

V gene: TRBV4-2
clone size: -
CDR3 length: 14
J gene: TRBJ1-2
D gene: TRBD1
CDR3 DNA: TGTGCCAGCAGCCTGCCGGGGACAGGGGGCGGCTACACCTTC
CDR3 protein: CASSLPGTGGGYTF

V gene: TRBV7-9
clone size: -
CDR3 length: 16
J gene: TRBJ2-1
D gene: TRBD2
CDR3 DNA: TGTGCCAGCAGCCCCCGACTAAGCGGGATCTACAATGAGCAGTTCTTC
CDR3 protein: CASSPRLSGIYNEQFF

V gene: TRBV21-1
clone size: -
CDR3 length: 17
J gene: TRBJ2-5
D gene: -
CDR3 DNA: TGTGCCAGCAGCAAAGAGCGAGACAGGGTACACCAAGAGACCCAGTACTTC
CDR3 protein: CASSKERDRVHQETQYF

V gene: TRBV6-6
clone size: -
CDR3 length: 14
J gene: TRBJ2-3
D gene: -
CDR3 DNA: TGTGCCAGCAGTGCTAAGCTTAGCACAGATACGCAGTATTTT
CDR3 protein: CASSAKLSTDTQYF